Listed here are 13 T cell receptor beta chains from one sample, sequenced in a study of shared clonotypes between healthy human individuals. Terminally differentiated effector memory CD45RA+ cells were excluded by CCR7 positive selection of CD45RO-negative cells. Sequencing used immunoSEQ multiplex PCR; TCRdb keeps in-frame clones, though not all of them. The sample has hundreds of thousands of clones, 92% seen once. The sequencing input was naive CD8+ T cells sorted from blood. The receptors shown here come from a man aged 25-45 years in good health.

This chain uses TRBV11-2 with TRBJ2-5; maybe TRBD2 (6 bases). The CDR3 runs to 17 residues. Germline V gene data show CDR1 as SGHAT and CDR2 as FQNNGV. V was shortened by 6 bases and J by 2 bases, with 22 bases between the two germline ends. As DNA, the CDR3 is TGTGCCAGCAGGATGCTGACGTCTAGCGTACATCAAGAGACCCAGTACTTC. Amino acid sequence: CASRMLTSSVHQETQYF.

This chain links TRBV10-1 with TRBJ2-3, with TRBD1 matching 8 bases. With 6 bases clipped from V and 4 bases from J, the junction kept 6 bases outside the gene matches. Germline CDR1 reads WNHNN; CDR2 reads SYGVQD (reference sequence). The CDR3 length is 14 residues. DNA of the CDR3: TGCGCCAGCAGCCTTCAGGGGGCTGCAGATACGCAGTATTTT. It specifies CASSLQGAADTQYF.

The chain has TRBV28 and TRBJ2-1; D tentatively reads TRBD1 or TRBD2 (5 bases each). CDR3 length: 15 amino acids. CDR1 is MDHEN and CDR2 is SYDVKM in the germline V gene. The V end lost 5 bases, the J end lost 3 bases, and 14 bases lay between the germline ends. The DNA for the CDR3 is TGTGCCAGCAGTCCGGGGCTAGTGGGCTACAATGAGCAGTTCTTC. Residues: CASSPGLVGYNEQFF.

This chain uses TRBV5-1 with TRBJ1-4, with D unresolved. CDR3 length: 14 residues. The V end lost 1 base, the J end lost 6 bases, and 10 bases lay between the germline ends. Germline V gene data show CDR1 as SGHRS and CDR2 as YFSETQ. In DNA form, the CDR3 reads TGCGCCAGCAGCTTGCGTCAACCCGATGAAAAACTGTTTTTT. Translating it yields CASSLRQPDEKLFF.

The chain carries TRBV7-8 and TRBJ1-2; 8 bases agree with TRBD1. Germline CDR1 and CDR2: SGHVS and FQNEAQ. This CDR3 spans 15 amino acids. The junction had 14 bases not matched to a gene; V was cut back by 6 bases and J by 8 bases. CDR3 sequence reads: CASSSWQGAVRGYTF. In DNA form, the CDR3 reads TGTGCCAGCAGTTCGTGGCAGGGGGCGGTGAGGGGCTACACCTTC.

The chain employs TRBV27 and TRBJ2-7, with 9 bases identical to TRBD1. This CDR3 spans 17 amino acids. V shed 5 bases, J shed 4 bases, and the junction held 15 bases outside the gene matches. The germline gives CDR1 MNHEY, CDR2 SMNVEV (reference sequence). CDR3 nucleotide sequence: TGTGCCAGCAGTCTCCGTCGCGGACAGGGGTTTGAGTACGAGCAGTACTTC. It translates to CASSLRRGQGFEYEQYF.

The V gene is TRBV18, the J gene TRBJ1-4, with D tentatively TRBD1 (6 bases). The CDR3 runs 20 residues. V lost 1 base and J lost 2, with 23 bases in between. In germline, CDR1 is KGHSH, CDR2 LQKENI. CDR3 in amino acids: CASSPQRGDISAETNEKLFF. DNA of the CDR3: TGTGCCAGCTCACCACAAAGGGGGGACATAAGTGCGGAGACTAATGAAAAACTGTTTTTT.

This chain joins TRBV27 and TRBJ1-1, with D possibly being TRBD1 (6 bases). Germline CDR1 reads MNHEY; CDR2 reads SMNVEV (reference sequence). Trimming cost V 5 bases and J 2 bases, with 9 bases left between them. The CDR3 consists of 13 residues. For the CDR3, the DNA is TGTGCCAGCAGTATCAGGGGAAACACTGAAGCTTTCTTT. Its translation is CASSIRGNTEAFF.

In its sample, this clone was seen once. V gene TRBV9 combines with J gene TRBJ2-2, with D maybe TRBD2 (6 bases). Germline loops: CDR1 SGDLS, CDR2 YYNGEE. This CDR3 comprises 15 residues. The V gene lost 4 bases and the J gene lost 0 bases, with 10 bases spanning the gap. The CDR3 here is CASSISGTNTGELFF. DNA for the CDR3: TGTGCCAGCAGCATTAGCGGAACGAACACCGGGGAGCTGTTTTTT.

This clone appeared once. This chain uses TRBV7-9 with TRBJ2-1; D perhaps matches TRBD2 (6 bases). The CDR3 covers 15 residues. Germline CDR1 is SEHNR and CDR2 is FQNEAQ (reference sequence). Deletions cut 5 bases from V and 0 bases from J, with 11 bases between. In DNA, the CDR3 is TGTGCCAGCAGCGCCGCGGGGACCTCCTACAATGAGCAGTTCTTC. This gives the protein CASSAAGTSYNEQFF.

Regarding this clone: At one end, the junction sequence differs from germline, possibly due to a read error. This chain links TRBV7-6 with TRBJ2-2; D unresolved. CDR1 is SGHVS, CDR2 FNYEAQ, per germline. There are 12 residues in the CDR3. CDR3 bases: TGTGCCAGTAGCTGGGAAGCCGGGGAGCTGTTTTTT. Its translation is CASSWEAGELFF.

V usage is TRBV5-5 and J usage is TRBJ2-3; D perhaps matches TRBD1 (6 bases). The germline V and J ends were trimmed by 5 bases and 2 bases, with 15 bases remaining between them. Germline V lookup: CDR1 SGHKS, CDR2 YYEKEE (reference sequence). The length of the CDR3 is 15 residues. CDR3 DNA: TGTGCCAGCAGACGCTTGACAGGACCCACAGATACGCAGTATTTT. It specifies CASRRLTGPTDTQYF.

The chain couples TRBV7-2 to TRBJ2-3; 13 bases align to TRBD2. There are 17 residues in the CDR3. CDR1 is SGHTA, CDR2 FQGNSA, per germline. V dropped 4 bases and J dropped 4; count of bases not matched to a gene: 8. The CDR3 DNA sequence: TGTGCCAGCAGCTCACGGGGACTAGCGGGAAGGGCAGATACGCAGTATTTT. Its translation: CASSSRGLAGRADTQYF.